This T cell receptor beta chain was captured by sequencing in a study of circulating and synovial CD4+ cells in juvenile arthritis. Here immunoSEQ multiplex PCR was the method, and the copy in TCRdb shows in-frame clones only, minus some. The sample records 30,000 to 40,000 clones, less than 97% being singletons. From germline, CDR1 is KGHSH and CDR2 LQKENI. This CDR3 contains 15 residues. Deletions cut 4 bases from V and 4 bases from J, with 13 bases between. This chain links TRBV18 with TRBJ2-2; unclear D gene. The specimen was CD4+ T cells from blood. This receptor was taken from a human donor with juvenile idiopathic arthritis. As DNA, the CDR3 is TGTGCCAGCTCACGCGGCCCCACTGGCACCGGGGAGCTGTTTTTT. It codes for CASSRGPTGTGELFF. Full variable domain (remainder filled in from reference TRBV18 and TRBJ2-2): NAGVMQNPRHLVRRRGQEARLRCSPMKGHSHVYWYRQLPEEGLKFMVYLQKENIIDESGMPKERFSAEFPKEGPSILRIQQVVRGDSAAYFCASSRGPTGTGELFFGEGSRLTVL.